Below, 26 T cell receptor beta chains from the same sample are listed, as sequenced in a study of vaccination and CD4 T cells after COVID-19. Indicated treatment: approximately 11-day PBMC culture with coronavirus spike peptide pools or control peptides (ViraFEST assay). The antigens these receptors bind are not known. An Oncomine TCR Beta short-read assay was used to sequence the DNA from cultured CD4+ T cells. TCRdb re-called the PCR reads through MiXCR, storing one row per CDR3 protein. Among 13,000 to 15,000 distinct CDR3 sequences, more than 25% were seen once, and the ten largest hold approximately 15%. Sequencing was done on a sample of cultured CD4+ T cells from blood. Every receptor here comes from a human donor with COVID-19.

This chain connects TRBV5-4 to TRBJ2-5, with 13 bases that match TRBD2. Germline-derived CDR1 and CDR2 are SGHNT and YYREEE (reference sequence). The CDR3 is 16 residues long. The V and J ends lost 4 bases and 1 base, in that order; junction bases with no gene match: 4. The CDR3, as DNA: TGTGCCAGCAGCCTACGGACTAGCGGGGGCCAAGAGACCCAGTACTTC. Amino acid sequence: CASSLRTSGGQETQYF.

This chain connects TRBV11-3 to TRBJ2-3, with D perhaps TRBD2 (5 bases). Trimming took 6 bases from V and 4 from J, leaving 20 bases between them. Germline V gene lookup returns CDR1 SGHNT and CDR2 YENEEA. This CDR3 comprises 16 residues. The CDR3 loop reads CASSRRTGTGSDTQYF. As DNA, the CDR3 is TGTGCCAGCAGTCGCCGGACCGGAACGGGGTCAGATACGCAGTATTTT.

This clonotype occurred once. The V and J genes are TRBV20-1 and TRBJ2-3; weak D call: TRBD1 (5 bases). Germline assignment: CDR1 DFQATT and CDR2 SNEGSKA (reference sequence). The V and J ends lost 5 bases and 5 bases respectively, with 17 bases between them. The CDR3 contains 14 residues. CDR3 sequence: CSAGGAKLGDTQYF. The CDR3, as DNA: TGCAGTGCTGGTGGGGCGAAGTTGGGAGATACGCAGTATTTT.

By share, this clonotype counts as medium-sized. V gene TRBV6-1 combines with J gene TRBJ1-2, with D hard to call. Trimming removed 7 bases from V and 2 bases from J, with 14 bases in between. This CDR3 comprises 14 residues. CDR1 is MNHNS and CDR2 is SASEGT in the germline V gene. The CDR3 DNA is TGTGCCAGCAAGGAGGGAATGGCCAACTATGGCTACACCTTC. It encodes CASKEGMANYGYTF.

The chain couples TRBV20-1 to TRBJ2-7; perhaps D is TRBD1 or TRBD2 (6 bases each). Germline loops: CDR1 DFQATT, CDR2 SNEGSKA (reference sequence). V was shortened by 5 bases and J by 2 bases, with 13 bases between the two germline ends. The CDR3 runs 13 residues. The CDR3 spells CSAGGRQAYEQYF. CDR3 in DNA: TGCAGTGCTGGGGGGCGGCAGGCCTACGAGCAGTACTTC.

In this sample, this clonotype is medium-sized (0.01 to 0.1%). The chain uses TRBV6-2 or TRBV6-3 and TRBJ2-7; D remains unclear. Deletions cut 1 base from V and 0 bases from J, with 4 bases between. Germline loops: CDR1 MNHEY, CDR2 SVGEGT. The CDR3 is 13 residues long. The CDR3 sequence: CASSYWSSYEQYF. CDR3 in DNA: TGTGCCAGCAGTTACTGGAGCTCCTACGAGCAGTACTTC.

The V gene is TRBV7-2, the J gene TRBJ1-2; D gene uncertain. V gave up 1 base and J gave up 7 bases, with 10 bases separating them. The CDR3 runs 13 residues. CDR1 is SGHTA and CDR2 is FQGNSA in the germline V gene. CDR3 loop: CASSLDQFGGYTF. Written as DNA, the CDR3 is TGTGCCAGCAGCTTAGACCAGTTTGGTGGCTACACCTTC. Using reference TRBV7-2 and TRBJ1-2 for the parts outside the CDR3, the full variable domain is GAGVSQSPSNKVTEKGKDVELRCDPISGHTALYWYRQSLGQGLEFLIYFQGNSAPDKSGLPSDRFSAERTGGSVSTLTIQRTQQEDSAVYLCASSLDQFGGYTFGSGTRLTVV.

V gene TRBV2 combines with J gene TRBJ2-7; unclear D gene. CDR1 and CDR2 (germline): SNHLY, FYNNEI. The CDR3 sequence is 15 residues long. V gave up 8 bases and J gave up 0 bases, with 17 bases separating them. The CDR3 nucleotides read TGTGCCAGCCGCCTTGCGGACGGGCACTCCTACGAGCAGTACTTC. Encoded protein: CASRLADGHSYEQYF.

There are a few counts of this clonotype. The rearrangement joins TRBV7-9 to TRBJ1-2; TRBD1 agrees at 7 bases. Trimming cost V 2 bases and J 4 bases; bases outside gene matches: 4. Germline CDR1 and CDR2: SEHNR and FQNEAQ (reference sequence). The CDR3 loop spans 14 amino acids. The CDR3 region has the DNA TGTGCCAGCAGCTTAATTCAGGGGGGCTATGGCTACACCTTC. Translation gives CASSLIQGGYGYTF.

This clonotype is classed as large. With a much larger clone just one base away, this may be a read error. This rearrangement joins TRBV20-1 to TRBJ2-5; D perhaps matches TRBD1 (5 bases). The CDR3 runs to 12 residues. Per the germline V gene, CDR1 is DFQATT and CDR2 is SNEGSKA (reference sequence). V lost 2 bases and J lost 4, with 8 bases in between. CDR3 residues: CSARPRAETQYF. As DNA, the CDR3 is TGCAGTGCTAGACCCAGGGCAGAGACCCAGTACTTC.

J is TRBJ2-3 and V is TRBV11-2; D gene ambiguous. The CDR3 totals 16 residues. Germline V gives CDR1 SGHAT, CDR2 FQNNGV. Trimming cost V 2 bases and J 4 bases, with 16 bases left between them. CDR3 coding DNA: TGTGCCAGCAGCTTAAATCTCCGGGCATTCGCAGATACGCAGTATTTT. It specifies CASSLNLRAFADTQYF.

A few counts support this clonotype. The V gene is TRBV12-3 or TRBV12-4, the J gene TRBJ2-3, with D tentatively TRBD2 (5 bases). This CDR3 region has 14 residues. The V gene lost 3 bases and the J gene lost 2 bases, with 9 bases spanning the gap. This chain's CDR3 is CASSFQRITDTQYF. The DNA for the CDR3 is TGTGCCAGCAGTTTTCAGCGGATCACAGATACGCAGTATTTT.

The rearrangement uses TRBV11-3 and TRBJ2-6, with D maybe TRBD2 (6 bases). V lost 5 bases to trimming and J lost 2 bases, with 13 bases between them. The germline V gene encodes CDR1 SGHNT and CDR2 YENEEA. The CDR3 length is 16 residues. Here the CDR3 reads CASSTGGGAGANVLTF. CDR3 bases: TGTGCCAGCAGCACCGGAGGAGGGGCTGGGGCCAACGTCCTGACTTTC.

This clonotype was recorded a few times. The genes are TRBV27 and TRBJ2-6; 7 nucleotides align to TRBD1. The V and J ends lost 6 bases and 0 bases, in that order; junction bases with no gene match: 17. The germline CDR1 and CDR2 sequences are MNHEY and SMNVEV (reference sequence). This CDR3 is 20 amino acids long. The CDR3 loop reads CASRAIPGQLTISGANVLTF. The CDR3 bases are TGTGCCAGCAGGGCAATACCGGGACAGCTTACCATCTCTGGGGCCAACGTCCTGACTTTC.

This rearrangement joins TRBV30 to TRBJ2-1, with D perhaps TRBD1 (5 bases). Germline V gene data show CDR1 as GTSNPN and CDR2 as SVGIG (reference sequence). The CDR3 extends over 12 amino acids. The ends were cut back, 5 bases at V and 3 bases at J, with 8 bases in the middle. CDR3 protein: CAWGDSYNEQFF. CDR3 coding DNA: TGTGCCTGGGGCGACAGCTACAATGAGCAGTTCTTC.

The chain recombines TRBV18 with TRBJ2-7; no firm D call. V lost 6 bases, J lost 0 bases, and 12 bases lay in between. From germline, CDR1 is KGHSH and CDR2 LQKENI. CDR3 length: 14 amino acids. This chain's CDR3 is CASSPTESSYEQYF. The CDR3 region has the DNA TGTGCCAGCTCCCCCACAGAGAGCTCCTACGAGCAGTACTTC.

The rearrangement joins TRBV2 to TRBJ2-3, with 9 nucleotides matching TRBD2. Germline CDR1 reads SNHLY; CDR2 reads FYNNEI. J was trimmed by 6 bases and V by 4 bases; bases with no gene match: 14. This CDR3 spans 17 amino acids. CDR3 nucleotides: TGTGCCAGCAGTGCATTCCAGAAGCGGGGGGCGGGGGATACGCAGTATTTT. This sequence encodes CASSAFQKRGAGDTQYF.

This chain links TRBV6-5 with TRBJ2-7; 9 positions match TRBD1. Germline V lookup: CDR1 MNHEY, CDR2 SVGAGI. The CDR3 contains 17 residues. The ends lost 0 bases at V and 4 bases at J; junction bases unmatched: 10. The CDR3 here is CASSYSMTGTGKYEQYF. CDR3 nucleotides: TGTGCCAGCAGTTACTCGATGACAGGGACAGGGAAATACGAGCAGTACTTC.

The chain recombines TRBV30 with TRBJ2-3; 11 bases fit TRBD2. This CDR3 has 19 residues. J lost 1 base, V lost 0 bases, and 12 bases had no gene match. The germline gives CDR1 GTSNPN, CDR2 SVGIG (reference sequence). The CDR3 is CAWSVRLAGGLGGTDTQYF. The CDR3 bases are TGTGCCTGGAGTGTACGTCTAGCGGGGGGACTTGGGGGCACAGATACGCAGTATTTT.

A remark on this clonotype: This may stem from a read error, because a much larger clone lies one nucleotide away. The V and J genes are TRBV6-5 and TRBJ1-5, with D perhaps TRBD1 (6 bases). The CDR3 runs to 16 residues. From germline, CDR1 is MNHEY and CDR2 SVGAGI. CDR3 residues: CAGSYSAGASNQPQHF. The CDR3 bases are TGTGCCGGCAGTTACTCGGCAGGGGCCAGCAATCAGCCCCAGCATTTT.

The CDR3 spells CASSYRDTEAFF. The CDR3 region has the DNA TGTGCCAGCAGTTACAGGGACACTGAAGCTTTCTTT. The chain carries TRBV6-2 or TRBV6-3 and TRBJ1-1, with D uncertain. In germline, CDR1 is MNHEY, CDR2 SVGEGT. The V end was cut by 2 bases, the J end by 3 bases, with 4 bases between. The CDR3 covers 12 residues.

The rearrangement uses TRBV19 and TRBJ2-6, with 8 bases identical to TRBD2. The CDR3 runs to 16 residues. Germline CDR1 is LNHDA and CDR2 is SQIVND (reference sequence). V shed 11 bases and J 2 bases; nucleotides not matched to a gene: 11. In nucleotides, the CDR3 is TGTGCCTCCCACCGGGGGGGCTCAGCTGGGGCCAACGTCCTGACTTTC. This gives the protein CASHRGGSAGANVLTF.

This clonotype has more than one count but fewer than ten. This chain uses TRBV20-1 with TRBJ1-1; no clear D. The CDR3 sequence is 10 residues long. In germline, CDR1 is DFQATT, CDR2 SNEGSKA (reference sequence). Trimming shortened V by 6 bases and J by 6 bases, and 8 bases separated the two germline ends. CDR3 sequence: CSAPRSEAFF. The DNA of the CDR3 is TGCAGTGCCCCACGGTCTGAAGCTTTCTTT.

V usage is TRBV2 and J usage is TRBJ1-2, with D possibly being TRBD1 (5 bases). In germline, CDR1 is SNHLY, CDR2 FYNNEI. CDR3 length: 14 residues. Trimming shortened V by 7 bases and J by 4 bases, and 16 bases separated the two germline ends. The CDR3 loop reads CASKIDSGPYGYTF. CDR3 nucleotide sequence: TGTGCCAGCAAGATAGACAGTGGCCCCTATGGCTACACCTTC.

V and J are TRBV6-1 and TRBJ2-7; D is uncertain. Germline loops: CDR1 MNHNS, CDR2 SASEGT. V shed 4 bases and J shed 2 bases, with 15 bases lying between them. CDR3 length: 15 residues. The chain's CDR3 is CASSVARASTYEQYF. CDR3 DNA sequence: TGTGCCAGCAGTGTAGCACGTGCCTCTACCTACGAGCAGTACTTC.

V and J are TRBV7-2 and TRBJ2-1; D uncertain. Germline V gives CDR1 SGHTA, CDR2 FQGNSA. Trimming took 6 bases from V and 4 from J, leaving 13 bases between them. CDR3 length equals 14 residues. CDR3 in amino acids: CASRPPGSYNEQFF. DNA of the CDR3: TGTGCCAGCAGACCCCCCGGAAGTTACAATGAGCAGTTCTTC.